This TCR beta chain appears in the sequencing data of a study of vaccination and CD4 T cells after COVID-19. Germline loops: CDR1 MNHNS, CDR2 SASEGT. Trimming removed 1 base from V and 4 bases from J; junction bases left unmatched: 3. The CDR3 loop spans 17 amino acids. This clonotype has just a few counts. Its antigen is still unknown. The treatment was: roughly 11-day PBMC culture with coronavirus spike peptide pools or control peptides (ViraFEST assay). Researchers used the Oncomine TCR Beta short-read assay to sequence DNA from cultured CD4+ T cells. Using its own MiXCR run on the PCR reads, TCRdb lists one record per CDR3 protein. This table has approximately 17,000 distinct CDR3 sequences, over 50% appearing once.

Sequenced sample: CD4+ T cells from blood, cultured in vitro. The sequence derives from a human donor who had recovered from COVID-19. The V call is TRBV6-1, the J call TRBJ1-6; 11 positions match TRBD1. The CDR3 DNA follows: TGTGCCAGCAGTGAAGGCCGGGACAGGGGGTATAATTCACCCCTCCACTTT. Amino acids: CASSEGRDRGYNSPLHF.